This T cell receptor beta chain was recovered during a study of regulatory T cells in long-lasting Graves disease. In this sample, this clonotype turned up a few times. Building of the TCR beta libraries involved iRepertoire HTBI primers and Arm-PCR of CDR3 regions. TCRdb reanalysed the multiplex PCR reads using MiXCR and keeps one entry per CDR3 protein. The table has hundreds of thousands of distinct CDR3 sequences, 18% seen once. In germline, CDR1 is MDHEN, CDR2 SYDVKM. CDR3 length equals 15 residues. V dropped 5 bases and J dropped 4 bases, with 18 bases sitting between them. Indicated time point: newly diagnosed GD, antithyroid drugs for less than 3 months. The TCR library used RNA extracted from PBMCs.

The genes are TRBV28 and TRBJ2-7; D perhaps matches TRBD1 (6 bases). The sequenced sample was peripheral blood mononuclear cells (PBMCs), obtained at new diagnosis, from a patient treated with antithyroid drugs. The sequence was collected from a female donor with Graves disease. Written as DNA, the CDR3 is TGTGCCAGCAGTCCTCGGACAGCCAAAGAGTACGAGCAGTACTTC. This gives the protein CASSPRTAKEYEQYF.